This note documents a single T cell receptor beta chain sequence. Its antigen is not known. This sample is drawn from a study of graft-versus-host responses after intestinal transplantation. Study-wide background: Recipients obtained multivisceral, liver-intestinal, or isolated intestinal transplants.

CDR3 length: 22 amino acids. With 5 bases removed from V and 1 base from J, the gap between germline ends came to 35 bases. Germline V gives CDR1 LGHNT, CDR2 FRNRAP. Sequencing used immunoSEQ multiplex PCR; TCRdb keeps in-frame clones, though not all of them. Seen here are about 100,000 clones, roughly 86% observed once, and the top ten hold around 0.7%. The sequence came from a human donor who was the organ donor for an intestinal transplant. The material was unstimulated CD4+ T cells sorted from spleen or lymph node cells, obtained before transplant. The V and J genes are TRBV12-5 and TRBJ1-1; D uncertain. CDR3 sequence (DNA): TGTGCTAGTGGTCGTATCCGTACCTTCGACCTCAGCAACACCATTACGAACACTGAAGCTTTCTTT. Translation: CASGRIRTFDLSNTITNTEAFF.